This T cell receptor (beta chain) originates from a study of T cell responses to AZD1222 COVID-19 vaccine (dated by TCRdb to 2020 to 2022). Regarding the complete study: A total of approximately 230 trial participants underwent TCR sequencing, of whom about 200 received two doses of AZD1222 and about 25 received two doses of the MenACWY control vaccine. Trial participants were enrolled by age into 18-55, 56-69 and 70-plus year subgroups, with around 150, 28 and 57 TCR-sequenced participants respectively. General findings and caveats noted by the study authors: Because no samples from the day 14 peak response were available, repertoires could be characterized only after the peak T cell response. CD4 TCRs associated with the vaccine covered the entire spike protein, and the dominant responses were in regions 160-218 and 743-854. In the small 56-69-year group, the increase in depth fell short of significance, most likely because of low power. Only a handful of AZD1222 recipients were SARS-CoV-2 seropositive at baseline, limiting conclusions about previously exposed vaccinees. After two AZD1222 doses, spike-specific TCR breadth and depth were significantly higher than at day 0 and than in MenACWY recipients. Reportedly, almost half of the unique spike-specific TCRs recognized epitopes lying outside the regions that are mutated in the B.1.351 and B.1.1.7 variants. Participants were mostly white British and included more females than males, and it was suggested by the authors that clonal diversity may have been underestimated.

A note on this clone: The clone's antigen remains unknown. Base quality data are lacking; no much larger clone is found one base away.

The CDR3 regions of human TCRbeta chains were analyzed by immunosequencing. Concerning the study's data processing: TCRs in the repertoires were matched against a reference library of SARS-CoV-2-specific TCRs that had been generated with the MIRA antigen-specificity platform. Breadth was defined as the fraction of unique TCRs that were SARS-CoV-2-associated, and depth was defined as the fraction of total T cells that were SARS-CoV-2-associated. Using the MIRA data, each spike-specific TCR was mapped to the spike region that the TCR reacts to and placed in a CD4 or CD8 class. Log10-transformed breadth and depth values were compared by one-way ANOVA with Sidak's multiple comparisons tests. Imported from immuneACCESS, the table was reduced by TCRdb to in-frame sequences with V and J called. These copies leave out some clones; in studies compared against another copy, an unresolved V gene accounts for under half, and the cause of the remainder is not known. Clonal size and the V and J genes are those of that table, whereas D and trimming came from the DNA. The sample table lists 150,000 to 200,000 clones, about 90% of them with a count of one. In total, the top ten clones hold 1% to 1.5% of the sample.

Via the germline V gene (reference sequence), CDR1 is MNHNY and CDR2 SVGAGI. V is pruned by 4 bases and J by 5 bases, leaving 7 bases of the junction without a gene match. The CDR3 runs 15 residues from the cysteine to the phenylalanine. Solely the CDR3 DNA is kept, with 45 bases framed from the first base. The time point label of this sample denotes: about 28 days (+/-7) after the second vaccine dose. AZD1222 recipients whose second dose came at about 4 weeks and those whose second dose came at about 12 weeks were combined into one group, since spike-specific TCR depth and breadth did not differ between the two schedules. Samples from vaccinated people were obtained from the UK trials COV001 and COV002, which included a single-blind randomized controlled phase 2/3 trial of AZD1222 (ChAdOx1 nCoV-19) in healthy adults. Trial participant PBMC samples were collected at day 0 and day 28 after the second dose for TCRbeta chain sequencing.

The specimen comprised peripheral blood, sampled 28 days after the second AZD1222 dose. The sequence was collected from an adult who received the AZD1222 COVID-19 vaccine. The chain is encoded by TRBV6-6 joined to TRBJ2-2; TRBD2 fits 7 bases in the junction. The base sequence is TGTGCCAGCAGTTTATCGGTGGGAGGGACCGGGGAGCTGTTTTTT. Protein translation: CASSLSVGGTGELFF.